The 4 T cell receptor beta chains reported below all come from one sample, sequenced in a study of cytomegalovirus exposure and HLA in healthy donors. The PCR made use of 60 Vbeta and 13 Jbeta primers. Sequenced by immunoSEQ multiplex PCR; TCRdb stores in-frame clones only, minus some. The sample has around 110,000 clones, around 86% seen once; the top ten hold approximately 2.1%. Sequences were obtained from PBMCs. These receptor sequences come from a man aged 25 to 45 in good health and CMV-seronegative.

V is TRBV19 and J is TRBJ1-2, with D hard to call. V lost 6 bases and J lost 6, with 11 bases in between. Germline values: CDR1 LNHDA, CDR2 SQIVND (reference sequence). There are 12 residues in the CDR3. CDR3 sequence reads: CASSPTENGYTF. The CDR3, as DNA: TGTGCCAGTAGCCCCACAGAAAATGGCTACACCTTC.

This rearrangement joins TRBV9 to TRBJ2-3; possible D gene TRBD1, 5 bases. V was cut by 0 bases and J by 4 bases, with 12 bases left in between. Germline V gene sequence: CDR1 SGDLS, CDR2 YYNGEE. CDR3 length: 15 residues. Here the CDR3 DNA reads TGTGCCAGCAGCGTAGCGGCGAAAGGGGCAGATACGCAGTATTTT. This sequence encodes CASSVAAKGADTQYF.

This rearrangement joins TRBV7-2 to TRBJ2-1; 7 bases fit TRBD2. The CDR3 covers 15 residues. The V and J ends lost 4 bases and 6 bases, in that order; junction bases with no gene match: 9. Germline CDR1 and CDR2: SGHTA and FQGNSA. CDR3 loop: CASSSYSGPFNEQFF. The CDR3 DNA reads TGTGCCAGCAGCTCCTATAGCGGGCCCTTCAATGAGCAGTTCTTC.

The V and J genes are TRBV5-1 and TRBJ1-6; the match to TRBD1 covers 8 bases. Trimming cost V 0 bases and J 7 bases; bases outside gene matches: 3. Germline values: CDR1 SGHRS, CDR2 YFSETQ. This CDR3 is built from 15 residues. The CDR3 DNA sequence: TGCGCCAGCAGCTTGGAGGGACAGGCGAATTCACCCCTCCACTTT. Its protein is CASSLEGQANSPLHF.